This T cell receptor beta chain originates from a study of blood T cell repertoires in COVID-19. Libraries were prepared by immunoSEQ multiplex PCR; TCRdb keeps only in-frame clonotypes and omits some of them. The sample lists 250,000 to 350,000 clones, approximately 86% occurring once. CDR3 length equals 16 residues. Trimming left V 4 bases short and J 9 bases short, with 22 bases between. Germline V gene lookup returns CDR1 SGHTA and CDR2 FQGNSA. This clone was recorded once. This clonotype was obtained from a woman younger than 45 who had recovered from COVID-19. The specimen sequenced was peripheral blood. The gene calls are TRBV7-2 and TRBJ2-1; maybe TRBD2 (6 bases). The CDR3 DNA reads as TGTGCCAGCAGCTCGGTGACTAGGGGAGTGGGTATTGAGCAGTTCTTC. It is translated as CASSSVTRGVGIEQFF. The variable domain in full, completed from reference TRBV7-2 and TRBJ2-1, reads GAGVSQSPSNKVTEKGKDVELRCDPISGHTALYWYRQSLGQGLEFLIYFQGNSAPDKSGLPSDRFSAERTGGSVSTLTIQRTQQEDSAVYLCASSSVTRGVGIEQFFGPGTRLTVL.